What follows are 25 T cell receptor beta chains derived from one specimen sequenced in a study of early T cells in non-severe SARS-CoV-2 infection. TCRdb redid the calling of the 5' RACE reads with MiXCR, one entry per CDR3 protein. The sample holds some 85,000 distinct CDR3 sequences, around 15% seen once. Sequences were obtained from whole blood. The receptors come from an adult who was a healthcare worker with PCR-confirmed SARS-CoV-2 infection or an uninfected control (not recorded which).

This clonotype occurred many times. The chain carries TRBV21-1 and TRBJ1-6; the table's D call TRBD1 went unverified against the DNA. TRBV21-1 is shown as a pseudogene. The CDR3 runs 15 residues. The CDR3 nucleotides read TGTGCCAGCAGCAAAGCGCCAGGGGCGAATTCACCCCTCCACTTT. Translated: CASSKAPGANSPLHF.

This clonotype was counted ten times or more. The chain is built from TRBV12-3 or TRBV12-4 and TRBJ2-7, with D possibly matching TRBD1 (6 bases). This CDR3 contains 14 residues. V lost 4 bases and J lost 5, with 15 bases in between. Here the CDR3 reads CASSSQGLLNEQYF. The CDR3 DNA is TGTGCCAGCAGTTCACAGGGATTACTAAACGAGCAGTACTTC.

This clonotype showed up many times. A read error may produce the germline difference seen at one junction end. The V gene is TRBV24-1, the J gene TRBJ2-1; no definite D call. This CDR3 is 11 amino acids long. Germline CDR1 and CDR2: KGHDR and SFDVKD. The CDR3: CATSDFHEQFF. In DNA form, the CDR3 reads TGTGCCACCAGCGATTTCCATGAGCAGTTCTTC.

This clonotype occurred once. This clone may be a read error of a much larger clone one base away. The V call is TRBV6-2 or TRBV6-3, the J call TRBJ2-3, with unresolved D. The CDR3 consists of 17 residues. Germline V lookup: CDR1 MNHEY, CDR2 SVGEGT. CDR3 protein: CAGSPTDQFSSTDTQYF. The CDR3 coding sequence is TGTGCCGGCAGCCCAACCGACCAGTTTTCTAGCACAGATACGCAGTATTTT.

This sequence joins TRBV7-2 and TRBJ2-3, with TRBD2 as a possible D gene (7 bases). This CDR3 region has 15 residues. The germline CDR1 and CDR2 sequences are SGHTA and FQGNSA. V was pared by 6 bases and J by 2 bases, with 15 bases between. The CDR3 here is CASRFLGGATDTQYF. Here the CDR3 DNA reads TGTGCCAGCAGGTTCCTGGGGGGGGCCACAGATACGCAGTATTTT.

The V call is TRBV5-6, the J call TRBJ2-5; 7 bases fit TRBD1. The CDR3 spans 14 residues. From germline, CDR1 is SGHDT and CDR2 YYEEEE. J gave up 1 base and V 3 bases, and 3 bases lay outside the gene matches. The CDR3 coding sequence is TGTGCCAGCAGCTCGGGACAGCCCCAAGAGACCCAGTACTTC. Translation gives CASSSGQPQETQYF.

Many counts were recorded for this clonotype. V and J are TRBV9 and TRBJ1-2; D is unclear. V lost 2 bases and J lost 2, with 4 bases in between. CDR1 SGDLS and CDR2 YYNGEE come from the germline V gene. The CDR3 is 12 amino acids. The CDR3 nucleotides are TGTGCCAGCAGCGTCCAAAACTATGGCTACACCTTC. Its translation: CASSVQNYGYTF.

The chain has TRBV27 and TRBJ1-5, with D uncertain. There are 13 residues in the CDR3. Trimming cost V 5 bases and J 4 bases, with 9 bases left between them. The germline V gene has CDR1 MNHEY and CDR2 SMNVEV (reference sequence). The CDR3 bases are TGTGCCAGCAGTGCGGGGTCGAATCAGCCCCAGCATTTT. It is translated as CASSAGSNQPQHF.

The sample holds a few counts of this clonotype. J is TRBJ1-2 and V is TRBV6-2 or TRBV6-3; 7 bases line up with TRBD1. CDR3 size: 12 residues. With 4 bases clipped from V and 7 bases from J, the junction kept 3 bases outside the gene matches. Germline CDR1 reads MNHEY; CDR2 reads SVGEGT. CDR3 region: CASSSGGLGYTF. In DNA form, the CDR3 reads TGTGCCAGCAGTTCAGGGGGTCTTGGCTACACCTTC.

This clonotype was seen at least ten times. The chain couples TRBV6-1 to TRBJ2-1, with D unclear. Germline V gene sequence: CDR1 MNHNS, CDR2 SASEGT. The CDR3 runs 12 residues. With 3 bases removed from V and 3 bases from J, the gap between germline ends came to 3 bases. The CDR3 sequence: CASSDFYNEQFF. The CDR3 coding sequence is TGTGCCAGCAGTGATTTCTACAATGAGCAGTTCTTC.

This clonotype has at least ten counts. The chain couples TRBV6-6 to TRBJ2-7; 10 positions match TRBD2. The CDR3 consists of 14 residues. V lost 7 bases, J lost 0 bases, and 3 bases stayed unmatched. Germline CDR1 reads MNHNY; CDR2 reads SVGAGI (reference sequence). This CDR3 reads CASTLAGGSYEQYF. The CDR3 nucleotides read TGTGCCAGCACCTTAGCGGGGGGCTCCTACGAGCAGTACTTC.

The table lists this clonotype with many counts. The chain is built from TRBV11-2 and TRBJ2-3; either TRBD1 or TRBD2 may fit D (5 bases each). Looked up from germline, CDR1 is SGHAT and CDR2 is FQNNGV. Trimming took off 1 base at V and 2 bases at J, with 7 bases between the two ends. The CDR3 is made up of 14 amino acids. The CDR3 nucleotides are TGTGCCAGCAGCTTAGGGGGGACCACAGATACGCAGTATTTT. Translating it yields CASSLGGTTDTQYF.

This clonotype occurred a few times. V gene TRBV7-9 combines with J gene TRBJ2-1; D possibly corresponds to TRBD1 (6 bases). V lost 3 bases and J 7 bases, leaving 16 bases between the germline ends. This CDR3 has 15 amino acids. Germline V gives CDR1 SEHNR, CDR2 FQNEAQ (reference sequence). The CDR3 here is CASSFLQGTRNEQFF. In DNA form, the CDR3 reads TGTGCCAGCAGCTTTCTTCAGGGGACCAGGAATGAGCAGTTCTTC.

This clonotype was counted ten times or more. The chain couples TRBV12-3 or TRBV12-4 to TRBJ2-5; D possibly matches TRBD1 or TRBD2 (5 bases each). V lost 8 bases and J lost 4, with 20 bases in between. CDR3 length: 15 amino acids. The CDR3: CASASWDLDAETQYF. CDR3 nucleotide sequence: TGTGCCAGCGCATCTTGGGACCTGGATGCAGAGACCCAGTACTTC.

In this sample, this clonotype turned up a few times. V and J are TRBV5-3 and TRBJ1-2; a possible D gene is TRBD1 (5 bases). TRBV5-3 is an ORF for which the function is uncertain. V gave up 3 bases and J gave up 0 bases, with 18 bases separating them. The CDR3 has 17 amino acids. The CDR3 nucleotides are TGTGCCAGAAGCTGGGCCAGGGTTGGCCCCTCTAACTATGGCTACACCTTC. The encoded protein is CARSWARVGPSNYGYTF.

The V call is TRBV9, the J call TRBJ2-5; D may be TRBD1 (6 bases). Trimming removed 0 bases from V and 3 bases from J, with 12 bases in between. The length of the CDR3 is 15 residues. Per the germline V gene, CDR1 is SGDLS and CDR2 is YYNGEE. CDR3 bases: TGTGCCAGCAGCGTAGCAGGGGATGGGGAAGAGACCCAGTACTTC. It encodes CASSVAGDGEETQYF.

This clonotype occurred a few times. V and J are TRBV6-6 and TRBJ2-1; TRBD1 matches at 7 bases. V was clipped by 7 bases and J by 0 bases; unmatched bases: 9. Germline V gene lookup returns CDR1 MNHNY and CDR2 SVGAGI (reference sequence). This CDR3 is built from 16 residues. The CDR3 coding sequence is TGTGCCAGCACTTATTCCAGGGGGAGCTCCTACAATGAGCAGTTCTTC. The encoded protein is CASTYSRGSSYNEQFF.

The table lists this clonotype with a few counts. The rearrangement links TRBV24-1 to TRBJ2-3, with TRBD1 identical over 11 bases. The CDR3 extends over 16 amino acids. The germline V gene encodes CDR1 KGHDR and CDR2 SFDVKD. V shed 2 bases, J shed 4 bases, and the junction held 4 bases outside the gene matches. CDR3 loop: CATSDSRTGGPDTQYF. CDR3 coding DNA: TGTGCCACCAGTGATTCGAGGACAGGGGGCCCAGATACGCAGTATTTT.

This clonotype was detected only a few times. This chain connects TRBV20-1 to TRBJ2-6, with D perhaps assigned TRBD1 or TRBD2 (5 bases each). With 5 bases removed from V and 1 base from J, the gap between germline ends came to 15 bases. Looked up from germline, CDR1 is DFQATT and CDR2 is SNEGSKA (reference sequence). The CDR3 is 16 residues long. CDR3 residues: CSAWDQGGSGANVLTF. The CDR3 DNA sequence: TGCAGTGCTTGGGACCAAGGAGGTTCTGGGGCCAACGTCCTGACTTTC.

The DNA for the CDR3 is TGTGCCAGTGGGACAGGTTCAGCTACGCAGTATTTT. It codes for CASGTGSATQYF. The chain joins TRBV27 to TRBJ2-3, with 8 bases matching TRBD1. The trim removed 9 bases at V and 8 bases at J, leaving 7 bases unmatched. Germline V gene sequence: CDR1 MNHEY, CDR2 SMNVEV (reference sequence). The CDR3 is made up of 12 amino acids.

This clonotype was seen repeatedly, ten times or more. At one end the junction does not follow the germline gene, possibly because of a read error. CDR3 loop: CASSLAGAGTNYGYTF. CDR3 coding DNA: TGTGCCAGCAGCCTAGCCGGGGCAGGGACTAACTATGGCTACACCTTC. The V call is TRBV7-2, the J call TRBJ1-2, with D maybe TRBD1 (5 bases). Germline-derived CDR1 and CDR2 are SGHTA and FQGNSA. The CDR3 spans 16 residues.

This clonotype was seen many times. This chain uses TRBV5-1 with TRBJ2-3; 9 bases fit TRBD2. The junction had 13 bases not matched to a gene; V was cut back by 7 bases and J by 4 bases. The CDR3 contains 16 residues. CDR1 SGHRS and CDR2 YFSETQ come from the germline V gene. CDR3 in amino acids: CASPIAGANAPDTQYF. CDR3 sequence (DNA): TGCGCCAGCCCAATAGCGGGGGCCAATGCACCAGATACGCAGTATTTT.

This clonotype has a count of ten or more. The J gene is TRBJ1-4, the V gene TRBV6-5; the D is unclear. Trimming shortened V by 10 bases and J by 5 bases, and 14 bases separated the two germline ends. The CDR3 runs 13 residues. Germline-derived CDR1 and CDR2 are MNHEY and SVGAGI. The CDR3 sequence is CATGAWANEKLFF. DNA for the CDR3: TGTGCCACCGGAGCGTGGGCAAATGAAAAACTGTTTTTT.

This chain uses TRBV20-1 with TRBJ1-6; D might be TRBD1 (5 bases). The germline V gene has CDR1 DFQATT and CDR2 SNEGSKA (reference sequence). With 6 bases removed from V and 3 bases from J, the gap between germline ends came to 15 bases. The CDR3 is 15 amino acids. DNA of the CDR3: TGCAGTGCACAAACCGCAGGGATCTATAATTCACCCCTCCACTTT. Amino acid sequence: CSAQTAGIYNSPLHF.

This sequence joins TRBV7-2 and TRBJ2-7; D is possibly TRBD1 or TRBD2 (5 bases each). The CDR3 sequence is 14 residues long. Germline V gives CDR1 SGHTA, CDR2 FQGNSA. V was shortened by 5 bases and J by 2 bases, with 13 bases between the two germline ends. Written as DNA, the CDR3 is TGTGCCAGCAGCCCTGGGACGGTAGCCTACGAGCAGTACTTC. Its translation: CASSPGTVAYEQYF.